The entry that follows covers one T cell receptor beta chain sequence. No antigen is known for it. The source of the sample is a study of T cell responses to AZD1222 COVID-19 vaccine. The wider study: Samples with a second dose at about 4 or about 12 weeks were pooled together.

Generated by immunoSEQ multiplex PCR, the TCRdb table keeps only in-frame clones and is missing some. The table lists 100,000 to 130,000 clones, around 92% of them singletons, with under 7% in the top ten. Study findings and constraints: Following two doses of AZD1222, Spike-specific TCR breadth and depth rose. Researchers report vaccine-associated CD4 TCRs spanning spike, with dominance at 160-218 and 743-854.

V was cut by 1 base and J by 4 bases, with 7 bases left in between. CDR3 length: 13 amino acids. Germline V gives CDR1 SGHTA, CDR2 FQGNSA. The rearrangement joins TRBV7-2 to TRBJ1-2; D not resolved. The origin of this receptor is an adult in good health. Sequences were derived from peripheral blood, sampled on day 0 of AZD1222 vaccination. In nucleotides, the CDR3 is TGTGCCAGCAGCTTAGACGCTCCCTATGGCTACACCTTC. Its protein product is CASSLDAPYGYTF. Full variable domain (missing parts from reference TRBV7-2 and TRBJ1-2): GAGVSQSPSNKVTEKGKDVELRCDPISGHTALYWYRQSLGQGLEFLIYFQGNSAPDKSGLPSDRFSAERTGGSVSTLTIQRTQQEDSAVYLCASSLDAPYGYTFGSGTRLTVV.